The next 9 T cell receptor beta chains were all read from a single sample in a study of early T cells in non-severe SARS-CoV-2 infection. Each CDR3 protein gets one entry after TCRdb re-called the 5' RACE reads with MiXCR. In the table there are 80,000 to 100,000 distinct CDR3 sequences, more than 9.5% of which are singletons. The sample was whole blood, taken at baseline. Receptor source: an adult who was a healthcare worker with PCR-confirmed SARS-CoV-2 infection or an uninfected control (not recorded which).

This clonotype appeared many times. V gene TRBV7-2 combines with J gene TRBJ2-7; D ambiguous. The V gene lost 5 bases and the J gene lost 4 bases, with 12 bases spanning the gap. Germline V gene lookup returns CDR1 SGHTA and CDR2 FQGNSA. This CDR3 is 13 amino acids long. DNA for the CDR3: TGTGCCAGCAGCCCCCCTGAGATATACGAGCAGTACTTC. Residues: CASSPPEIYEQYF.

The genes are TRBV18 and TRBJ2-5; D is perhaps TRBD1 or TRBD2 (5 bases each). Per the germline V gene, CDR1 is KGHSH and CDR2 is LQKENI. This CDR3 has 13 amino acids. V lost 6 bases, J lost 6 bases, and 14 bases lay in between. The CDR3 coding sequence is TGTGCCAGCTCCTGGGACGTAAAAAAGACCCAGTACTTC. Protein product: CASSWDVKKTQYF.

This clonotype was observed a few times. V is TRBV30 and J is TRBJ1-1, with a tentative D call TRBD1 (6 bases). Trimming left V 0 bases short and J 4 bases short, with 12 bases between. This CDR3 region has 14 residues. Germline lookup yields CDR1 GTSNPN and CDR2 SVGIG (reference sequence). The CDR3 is CAWSVKLQGTEAFF. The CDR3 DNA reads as TGTGCCTGGAGTGTAAAACTACAGGGCACTGAAGCTTTCTTT.

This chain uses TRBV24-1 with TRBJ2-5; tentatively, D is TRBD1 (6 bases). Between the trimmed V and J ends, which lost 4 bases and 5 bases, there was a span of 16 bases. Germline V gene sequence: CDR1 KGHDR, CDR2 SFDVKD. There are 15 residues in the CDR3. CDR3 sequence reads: CATSDRTVGGETQYF. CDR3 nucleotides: TGTGCCACCAGTGACCGGACAGTTGGGGGCGAGACCCAGTACTTC.

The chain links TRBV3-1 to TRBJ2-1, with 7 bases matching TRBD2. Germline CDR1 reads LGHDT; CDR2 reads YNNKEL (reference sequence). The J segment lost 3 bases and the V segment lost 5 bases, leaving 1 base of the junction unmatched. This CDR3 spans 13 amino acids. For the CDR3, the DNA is TGTGCCAGCAGCGGGGGGGACTACAATGAGCAGTTCTTC. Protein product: CASSGGDYNEQFF.

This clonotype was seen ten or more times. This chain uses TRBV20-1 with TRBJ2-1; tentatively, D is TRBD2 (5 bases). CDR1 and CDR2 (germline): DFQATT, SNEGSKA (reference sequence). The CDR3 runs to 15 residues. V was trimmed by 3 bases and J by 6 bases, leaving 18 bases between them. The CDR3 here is CSASNAGRASNEQFF. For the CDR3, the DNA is TGCAGTGCTAGCAACGCGGGCCGAGCGTCCAATGAGCAGTTCTTC.

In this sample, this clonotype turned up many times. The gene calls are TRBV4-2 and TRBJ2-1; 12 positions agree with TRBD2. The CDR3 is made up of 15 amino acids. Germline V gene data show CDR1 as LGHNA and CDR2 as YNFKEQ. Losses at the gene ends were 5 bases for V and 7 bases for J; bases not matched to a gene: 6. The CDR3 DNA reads TGTGCCAGCAGCACTCTAGCGGGGGGGTCAAATGAGCAGTTCTTC. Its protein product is CASSTLAGGSNEQFF.

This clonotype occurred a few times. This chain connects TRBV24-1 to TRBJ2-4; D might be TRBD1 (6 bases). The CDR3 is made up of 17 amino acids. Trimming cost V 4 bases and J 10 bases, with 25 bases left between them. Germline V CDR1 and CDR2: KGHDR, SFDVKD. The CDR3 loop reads CATSDSIGQSDSRIQYF. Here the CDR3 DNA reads TGTGCCACCAGTGACTCAATAGGACAGTCGGACTCTCGAATTCAGTACTTC.

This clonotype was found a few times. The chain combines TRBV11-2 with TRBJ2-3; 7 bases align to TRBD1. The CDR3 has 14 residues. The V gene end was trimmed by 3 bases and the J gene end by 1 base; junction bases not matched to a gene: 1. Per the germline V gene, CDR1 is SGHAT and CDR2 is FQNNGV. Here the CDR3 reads CASSFDRGTDTQYF. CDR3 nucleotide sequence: TGTGCCAGCAGCTTCGACAGGGGCACAGATACGCAGTATTTT. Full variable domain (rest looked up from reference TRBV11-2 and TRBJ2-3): EAGVAQSPRYKIIEKRQSVAFWCNPISGHATLYWYQQILGQGPKLLIQFQNNGVVDDSQLPKDRFSAERLKGVDSTLKIQPAKLEDSAVYLCASSFDRGTDTQYFGPGTRLTVL.